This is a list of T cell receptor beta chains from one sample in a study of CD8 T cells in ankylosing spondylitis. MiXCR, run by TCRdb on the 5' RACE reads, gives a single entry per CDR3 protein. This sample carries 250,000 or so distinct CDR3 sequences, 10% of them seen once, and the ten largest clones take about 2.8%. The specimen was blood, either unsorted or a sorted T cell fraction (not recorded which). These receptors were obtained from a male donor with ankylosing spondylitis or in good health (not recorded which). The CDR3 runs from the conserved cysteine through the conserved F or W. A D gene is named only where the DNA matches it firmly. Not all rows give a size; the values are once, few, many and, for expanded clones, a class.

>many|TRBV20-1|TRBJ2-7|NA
TGCAGTGGCCAGGGGTGGCCGGGCGAGCAGTACTTC
CSGQGWPGEQYF
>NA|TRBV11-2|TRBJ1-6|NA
TGTGCCAGCAGCGTAGAACAGGGCTCCTATAATTCACCCCTCCACTTT
CASSVEQGSYNSPLHF
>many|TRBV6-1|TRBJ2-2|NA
TGTGCCAGCAGTGAAACGGCAGCCACCGGGGAGCTGTTTTTT
CASSETAATGELFF
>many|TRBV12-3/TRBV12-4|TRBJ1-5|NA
TGTGCCAGCAGTCCCCGACAGGGCAATCAGCCCCAGCATTTT
CASSPRQGNQPQHF
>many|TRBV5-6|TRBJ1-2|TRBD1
TGTGCCAGCAGCTTTCAGGGGGATCGGGGCTACACCTTC
CASSFQGDRGYTF
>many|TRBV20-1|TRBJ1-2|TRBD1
TGCAGTGCCAAGGGACAGGCATATGGCTACACCTTC
CSAKGQAYGYTF
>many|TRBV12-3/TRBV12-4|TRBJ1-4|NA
TGTGCCAGCAGTCCCCGGACGGAAGAAAAACTGTTTTTT
CASSPRTEEKLFF
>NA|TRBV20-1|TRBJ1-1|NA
TGCAGTGCCGCAGCCGACACTGAAGCTTTCTTT
CSAAADTEAFF
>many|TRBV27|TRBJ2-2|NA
TGTGCCAGCAGTCCGACAGCTTTCGCCGGGGAGCTGTTTTTT
CASSPTAFAGELFF
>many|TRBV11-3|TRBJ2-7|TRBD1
TGTGCCAGCAGCTACAGGGGGGCCTACGAGCAGTACTTC
CASSYRGAYEQYF
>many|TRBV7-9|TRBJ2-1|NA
TGTGCCAGCAGCTTAAGGTCGGACAGAAACAATGAGCAGTTCTTC
CASSLRSDRNNEQFF
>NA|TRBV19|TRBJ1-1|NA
TGTGCCAGTAGTATAGCCTGGGGGAACACTGAAGCTTTCTTT
CASSIAWGNTEAFF
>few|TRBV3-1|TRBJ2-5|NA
TGTGCCAGCAGCCAAGAACTCCCCGTCTCGGGAGAGACCCAGTACTTC
CASSQELPVSGETQYF
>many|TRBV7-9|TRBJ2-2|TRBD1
TGTGCCAGCAGATCGACAGGGGGCTACACCGGGGAGCTGTTTTTT
CASRSTGGYTGELFF
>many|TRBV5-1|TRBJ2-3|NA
TGCGCCAGCAGCTTGGTAGGTGATACGCAGTATTTT
CASSLVGDTQYF
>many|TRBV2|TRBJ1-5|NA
TGTGCCAGCAGTGTAAGGACCTCCAATCAGCCCCAGCATTTT
CASSVRTSNQPQHF
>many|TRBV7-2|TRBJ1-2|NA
TGTGCCAGCAGCTTAGGCATCCCTGGCTATGGCTACACCTTC
CASSLGIPGYGYTF
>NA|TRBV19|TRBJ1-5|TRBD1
TGTGCCAGTAGTTCGTCCCAAGGGGGCTGGAATCAGCCCCAGCATTTT
CASSSSQGGWNQPQHF
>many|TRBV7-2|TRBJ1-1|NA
TGTGCCAGCAGCTTAGCGTGGACGGGTGTCCGGGAGAGAGCTTTCTTT
CASSLAWTGVRERAFF
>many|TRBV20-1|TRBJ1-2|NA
TGCAGTGCTAGAGAGGGGGGTCTAGGGGGTCGTGGCTACACCTTC
CSAREGGLGGRGYTF
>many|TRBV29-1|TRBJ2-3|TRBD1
TGCAGCGTTCAGACAGGGCTCACAGATACGCAGTATTTT
CSVQTGLTDTQYF
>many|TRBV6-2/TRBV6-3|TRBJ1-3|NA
TGTGCCAGCAGTTACTCCGCTCGCGGAAACACCATATATTTT
CASSYSARGNTIYF
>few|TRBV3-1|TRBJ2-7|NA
TGTGCCAGCAGCCAAGTTCGGGCGGTCGAGCAGTACTTC
CASSQVRAVEQYF
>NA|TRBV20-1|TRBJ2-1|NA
TGCAGTGCTAAGACGAGTGCCTCCTACAATGAGCAGTTCTTC
CSAKTSASYNEQFF
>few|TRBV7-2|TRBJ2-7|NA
TGTGCCAGCAGTTCCCCCTCGTGGGAGCAGTACTTC
CASSSPSWEQYF
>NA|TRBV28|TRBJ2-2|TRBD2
TGTGCCAGCATGATAGGAGGAGCGGGGAACGGGGAGCTGTTTTTT
CASMIGGAGNGELFF
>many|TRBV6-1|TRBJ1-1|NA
TGTGCCAGCAGTGAACGTGGGGGGCTGGGGACTGAAGCTTTCTTT
CASSERGGLGTEAFF
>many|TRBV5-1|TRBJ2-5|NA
TGCGCCAGCAGCTTACAGGGCACGGAGACCCAGTACTTC
CASSLQGTETQYF
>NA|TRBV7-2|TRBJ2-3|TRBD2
TGTGCCAGCAGCCCAGTCTCGCGGGGGAGCATGGATACGCAGTATTTT
CASSPVSRGSMDTQYF
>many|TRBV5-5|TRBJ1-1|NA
TGTGCCAGCAGCTTCTGGTATACAGGGACCTTGGACACTGAAGCTTTCTTT
CASSFWYTGTLDTEAFF
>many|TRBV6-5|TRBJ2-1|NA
TGTGCCAGCCGATCTGGAGGGGAGCAGTTCTTC
CASRSGGEQFF
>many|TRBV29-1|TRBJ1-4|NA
TGCAGCGTTGAAGGGCTAGGTGAAAAACTGTTTTTT
CSVEGLGEKLFF
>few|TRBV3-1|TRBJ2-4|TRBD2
TGTGCCAGCAGCCGGGGGTCTAGCGGGGGGTCCGGGAACATTCAGTACTTC
CASSRGSSGGSGNIQYF
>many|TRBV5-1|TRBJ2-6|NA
TGCGCCAGCAGCTTCCGGCAGGGATCCTCTGGGGCCAACGTCCTGACTTTC
CASSFRQGSSGANVLTF
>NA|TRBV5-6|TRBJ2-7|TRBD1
TGTGCCAGCAGCGCCACCGGGACAGGAGCCGACCAGGCGCAGTACTTC
CASSATGTGADQAQYF
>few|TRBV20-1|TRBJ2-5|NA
TGCAGGGCTGGAGGGACGGAGACCCAGTACTTC
CRAGGTETQYF
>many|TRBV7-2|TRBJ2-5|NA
TGTGCCAGCAGCAGGGCACAGAATTGGGAGACCCAGTACTTC
CASSRAQNWETQYF
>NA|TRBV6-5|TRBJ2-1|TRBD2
TGTGCCAGCAGTTACTCCGGCGGGAGGAGGTCTTTTGAGCAGTTCTTC
CASSYSGGRRSFEQFF
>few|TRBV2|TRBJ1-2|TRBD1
TGTGCCAGCGTCCCTACGGGGAGGGGGCAAGGCTACACCTTC
CASVPTGRGQGYTF
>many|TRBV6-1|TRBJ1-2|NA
TGTGCCAGCAGTGAAACCCCGGTGTCGGGTGGCTACACCTTC
CASSETPVSGGYTF
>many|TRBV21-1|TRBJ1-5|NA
TGTGCCAGCAGCACGCCCCGGGACAGCAATCAGCCCCAGCATTTT
CASSTPRDSNQPQHF
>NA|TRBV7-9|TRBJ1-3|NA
TGTGCCAGCAGCGCGGGGTCAGGCGACACCATATATTTT
CASSAGSGDTIYF
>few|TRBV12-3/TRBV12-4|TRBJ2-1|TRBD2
TGTGCCAGCAGTTTTGGGTCGGGCGGGAGCTCCTACAATGAGCAGTTCTTC
CASSFGSGGSSYNEQFF
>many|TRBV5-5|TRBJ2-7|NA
TGTGCCAGCAGTTGGACTGAGTCCTACGAGCAGTACTTC
CASSWTESYEQYF
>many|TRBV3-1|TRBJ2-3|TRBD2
TGTGCCAGCAGCCAAGATTCGACTAGCGGAGCTAGCACAGATACGCAGTATTTT
CASSQDSTSGASTDTQYF
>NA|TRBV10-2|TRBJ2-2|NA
TGCGCCAGCAGATATACAGCCTCGAACACCGGGGAGCTGTTTTTT
CASRYTASNTGELFF
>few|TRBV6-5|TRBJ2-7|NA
TGTGCCAGCAGTTACTTACGGGGGCACTACGAGCAGTACTTC
CASSYLRGHYEQYF
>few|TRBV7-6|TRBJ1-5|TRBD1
TGTGCCAGCAGCCACGGTCGTTACAGGGGGCGAAAGGGTGATCAGCCCCAGCATTTT
CASSHGRYRGRKGDQPQHF
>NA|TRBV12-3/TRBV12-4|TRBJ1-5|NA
TGTGCCAGCAGCAGCAGGTGGGGGGCGCCTATTAATCAGCCCCAGCATTTT
CASSSRWGAPINQPQHF
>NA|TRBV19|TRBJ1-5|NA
TGTGCCAGTAGGGCAGGGACGTTAAGCAATCAGCCCCAGCATTTT
CASRAGTLSNQPQHF
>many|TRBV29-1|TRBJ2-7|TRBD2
TGCAGCGTTGATCTGGGGGGGTCCTCCTACGAGCAGTACTTC
CSVDLGGSSYEQYF
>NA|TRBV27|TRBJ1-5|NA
TGTGCCAGCAGTTTCTACAGGGATCAGCCCCAGCATTTT
CASSFYRDQPQHF
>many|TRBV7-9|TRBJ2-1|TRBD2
TGTGCCAGCAGCTTATCGGGAGGAAACCCTTACAATGAGCAGTTCTTC
CASSLSGGNPYNEQFF
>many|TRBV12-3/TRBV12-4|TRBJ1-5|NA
TGTGCCAGCAGTTCCGGGGTTAATCAGCCCCAGCATTTT
CASSSGVNQPQHF